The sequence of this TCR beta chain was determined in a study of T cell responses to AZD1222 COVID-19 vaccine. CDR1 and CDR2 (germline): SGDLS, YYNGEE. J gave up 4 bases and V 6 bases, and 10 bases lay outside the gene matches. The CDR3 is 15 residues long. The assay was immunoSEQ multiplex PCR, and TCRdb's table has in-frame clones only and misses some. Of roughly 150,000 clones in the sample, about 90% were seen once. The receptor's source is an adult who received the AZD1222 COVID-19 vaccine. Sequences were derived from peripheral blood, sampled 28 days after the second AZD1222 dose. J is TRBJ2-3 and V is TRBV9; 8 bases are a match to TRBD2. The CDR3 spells CASNGDREGADTQYF. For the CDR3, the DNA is TGTGCCAGCAACGGGGATCGGGAGGGGGCAGATACGCAGTATTTT.